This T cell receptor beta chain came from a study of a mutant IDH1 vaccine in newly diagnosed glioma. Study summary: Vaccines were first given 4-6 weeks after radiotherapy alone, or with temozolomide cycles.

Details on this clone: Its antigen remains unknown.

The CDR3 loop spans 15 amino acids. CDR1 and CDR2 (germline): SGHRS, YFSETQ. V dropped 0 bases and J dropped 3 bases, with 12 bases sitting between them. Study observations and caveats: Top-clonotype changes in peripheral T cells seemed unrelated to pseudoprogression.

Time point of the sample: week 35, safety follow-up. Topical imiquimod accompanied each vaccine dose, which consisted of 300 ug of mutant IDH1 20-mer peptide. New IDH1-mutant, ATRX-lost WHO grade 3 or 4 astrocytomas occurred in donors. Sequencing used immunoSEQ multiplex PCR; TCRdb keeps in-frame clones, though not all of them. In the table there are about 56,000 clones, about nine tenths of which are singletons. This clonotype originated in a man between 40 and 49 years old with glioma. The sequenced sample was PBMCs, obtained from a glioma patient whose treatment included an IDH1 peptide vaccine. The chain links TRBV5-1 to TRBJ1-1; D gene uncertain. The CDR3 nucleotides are TGCGCCAGCAGCTTGGCTGGCAGCCCGGACACTGAAGCTTTCTTT. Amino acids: CASSLAGSPDTEAFF.